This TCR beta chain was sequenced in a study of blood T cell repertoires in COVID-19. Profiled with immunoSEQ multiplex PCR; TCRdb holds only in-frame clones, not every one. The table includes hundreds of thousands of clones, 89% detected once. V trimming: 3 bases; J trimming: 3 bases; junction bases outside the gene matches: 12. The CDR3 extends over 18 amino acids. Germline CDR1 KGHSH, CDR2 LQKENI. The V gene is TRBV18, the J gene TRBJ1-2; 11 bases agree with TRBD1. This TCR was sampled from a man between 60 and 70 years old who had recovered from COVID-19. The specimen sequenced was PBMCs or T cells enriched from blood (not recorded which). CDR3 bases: TGTGCCAGCTCACCCCGCGGGACAGGGGGAGCCCTTTACTATGGCTACACCTTC. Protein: CASSPRGTGGALYYGYTF.